The 29 T cell receptor beta chains below come from one sample, sequenced in a study of shared clonotypes between healthy human individuals. TCRdb's copy holds only in-frame clones and misses some; the assay was immunoSEQ multiplex PCR. Seen here are 2 million to 2.5 million clones, around 93% observed once, and the top ten hold 0.3% to 0.4%. Sequencing was performed on naive CD4+ T cells from PBMCs. Subset described: CD45RA+ positively selected. The receptors originated from a man aged 18 to 30 in good health. Some clones in this sample may be carry-over from other donors' samples.

The V gene is TRBV7-3, the J gene TRBJ2-7; D is possibly TRBD1 (6 bases). V was shortened by 5 bases and J by 4 bases, with 9 bases between the two germline ends. The germline V gene encodes CDR1 SGHTA and CDR2 FQGTGA. CDR3 size: 12 residues. The DNA of the CDR3 is TGTGCCAGCAGCCAAGGGGGTTACGAGCAGTACTTC. This gives the protein CASSQGGYEQYF.

This clone was seen a few times. The chain is built from TRBV29-1 and TRBJ1-1, with D hard to call. Germline CDR1 SQVTM, CDR2 ANQGSEA. CDR3 size: 12 residues. Trimming pared 7 bases from V and 4 bases from J, leaving 13 bases between. In nucleotides, the CDR3 is TGCAGCGCCTTCCTTTTCGTCACTGAAGCTTTCTTT. Amino acid sequence: CSAFLFVTEAFF.

The sample holds a few counts of this clone. The CDR3 coding sequence is TGCAGCGTTGACTACAGGGCTGCCACTGAAGCTTTCTTT. Translated: CSVDYRAATEAFF. V gene TRBV29-1 combines with J gene TRBJ1-1, with D perhaps matching TRBD1 (6 bases). The V and J ends lost 3 bases and 4 bases respectively, with 12 bases between them. This CDR3 is 13 amino acids long. Germline values: CDR1 SQVTM, CDR2 ANQGSEA.

The chain carries TRBV6-4 and TRBJ1-5; tentative D call: TRBD1 (5 bases). V lost 4 bases and J 7 bases, leaving 11 bases between the germline ends. The CDR3 contains 13 residues. Germline assignment: CDR1 MRHNA and CDR2 SNTAGT. This chain's CDR3 is CASSVQEGQPQHF. CDR3 in DNA: TGTGCCAGCAGTGTACAGGAGGGCCAGCCCCAGCATTTT.

The V gene is TRBV7-3, the J gene TRBJ1-3; D gene unclear. CDR1 is SGHTA and CDR2 is FQGTGA in the germline V gene. CDR3 size: 15 residues. Trimming took off 2 bases at V and 0 bases at J, with 8 bases between the two ends. In nucleotides, the CDR3 is TGTGCCAGCAGCTTAGCAGCCGGCTCTGGAAACACCATATATTTT. This gives the protein CASSLAAGSGNTIYF. Complete variable domain (other parts from reference TRBV7-3 and TRBJ1-3): GAGVSQTPSNKVTEKGKYVELRCDPISGHTALYWYRQSLGQGPEFLIYFQGTGAADDSGLPNDRFFAVRPEGSVSTLKIQRTERGDSAVYLCASSLAAGSGNTIYFGEGSWLTVV.

For this clone: This same CDR3 is encoded by further DNA sequences in the sample. CDR3 in DNA: TGTGCCAGCAGCGTGACGGGAGGGGGAGAGACCCAGTACTTC. Translation gives CASSVTGGGETQYF. The rearrangement links TRBV9 to TRBJ2-5; 8 bases match TRBD2. There are 14 residues in the CDR3. Trimming took 2 bases from V and 4 from J; bases not matched to a gene: 4. The germline gives CDR1 SGDLS, CDR2 YYNGEE.

The V and J genes are TRBV9 and TRBJ2-7, with 7 bases that match TRBD1. The CDR3 totals 16 residues. The V gene end was trimmed by 4 bases and the J gene end by 3 bases; junction bases not matched to a gene: 13. CDR1 SGDLS and CDR2 YYNGEE come from the germline V gene. CDR3 amino acids: CASSPGTANLFYEQYF. CDR3 nucleotide sequence: TGTGCCAGCAGCCCGGGGACAGCCAACCTATTCTACGAGCAGTACTTC.

The chain employs TRBV4-3 and TRBJ1-2, with D unclear. Germline CDR1 is LGHNA and CDR2 is YSLEER. The CDR3 spans 14 residues. Between the trimmed V and J ends, which lost 0 bases and 4 bases, there was a span of 9 bases. CDR3 sequence: CASSQEHMGYGYTF. As DNA, the CDR3 is TGCGCCAGCAGCCAAGAACACATGGGCTATGGCTACACCTTC.

This sequence joins TRBV28 and TRBJ2-4; tentatively, D is TRBD1 (6 bases). Trimming left V 6 bases short and J 0 bases short, with 12 bases between. The CDR3 is 15 amino acids. Germline V gene sequence: CDR1 MDHEN, CDR2 SYDVKM. The CDR3 loop reads CASSSGVLAKNIQYF. In DNA, the CDR3 is TGTGCCAGCAGCTCAGGGGTTCTAGCCAAAAACATTCAGTACTTC.

This sequence joins TRBV5-4 and TRBJ2-2; 7 bases line up with TRBD2. Germline V lookup: CDR1 SGHNT, CDR2 YYREEE (reference sequence). Germline trimming cut 4 bases from V and 4 bases from J; bases unmatched to any gene: 10. The CDR3 consists of 16 residues. DNA of the CDR3: TGTGCCAGCAGCCCTAGGGGCGGGAGTTCCACCGGGGAGCTGTTTTTT. Protein sequence: CASSPRGGSSTGELFF. The complete variable domain, with remaining parts taken from reference TRBV5-4 and TRBJ2-2, reads ETGVTQSPTHLIKTRGQQVTLRCSSQSGHNTVSWYQQALGQGPQFIFQYYREEENGRGNFPPRFSGLQFPNYSSELNVNALELDDSALYLCASSPRGGSSTGELFFGEGSRLTVL.

V gene TRBV7-9 combines with J gene TRBJ2-6; D not certain. Germline loops: CDR1 SEHNR, CDR2 FQNEAQ (reference sequence). V shed 8 bases and J shed 0 bases, with 5 bases lying between them. The CDR3 is 13 residues long. DNA of the CDR3: TGTGCCAGCCTCCGCTCTGGGGCCAACGTCCTGACTTTC. Encoded protein: CASLRSGANVLTF.

This clone was seen only once. The genes are TRBV30 and TRBJ2-1, with no clear D. The CDR3 loop spans 15 amino acids. V lost 1 base to trimming and J lost 4 bases, with 14 bases between them. Germline values: CDR1 GTSNPN, CDR2 SVGIG (reference sequence). CDR3 residues: CAWSAGLPVYNEQFF. Here the CDR3 DNA reads TGTGCCTGGAGTGCAGGTTTGCCCGTTTACAATGAGCAGTTCTTC.

The V gene is TRBV4-2, the J gene TRBJ2-5; 8 nucleotides match TRBD2. TRBJ2-7 explains the end of the DNA better; the J call may be wrong. In germline, CDR1 is LGHNA, CDR2 YNFKEQ. The CDR3 loop spans 15 amino acids. The CDR3 reads CASSQGGTRSYEQYF. CDR3 DNA: TGTGCCAGCAGCCAAGGCGGGACTAGATCCTACGAGCAGTACTTC.

This chain connects TRBV12-5 to TRBJ2-2; the match to TRBD1 covers 8 bases. This CDR3 region has 16 residues. V lost 6 bases and J lost 7; bases outside the gene matches: 13. Germline V CDR1 and CDR2: LGHNT, FRNRAP. Written as DNA, the CDR3 is TGTGCTAGTGGCCAATCGGCGGACAGGGCGGTCGGGGAGCTGTTTTTT. It yields the protein CASGQSADRAVGELFF.

The chain is built from TRBV2 and TRBJ1-3; 11 bases are a match to TRBD1. CDR3 length equals 19 residues. Germline V gene lookup returns CDR1 SNHLY and CDR2 FYNNEI. Germline trimming cut 5 bases from V and 0 bases from J; bases unmatched to any gene: 12. For the CDR3, the DNA is TGTGCCAGCAGTCCGGGACAGGGGGTTTTTTCCAGCTCTGGAAACACCATATATTTT. This sequence encodes CASSPGQGVFSSSGNTIYF.

The CDR3 DNA follows: TGTGCCAGCAGTTTTTTGGGGGGGCTTTGGGAGACCCAGTACTTC. Amino acid sequence: CASSFLGGLWETQYF. This sequence joins TRBV28 and TRBJ2-5; D is perhaps TRBD2 (7 bases). CDR1 and CDR2 from the germline V gene are MDHEN and SYDVKM. With 3 bases removed from V and 5 bases from J, the gap between germline ends came to 16 bases. The CDR3 runs to 15 residues.

V usage is TRBV19 and J usage is TRBJ1-1; D not certain. The CDR3 is 11 residues long. Trimming removed 5 bases at V and 7 bases at J, with 8 bases between. CDR1 and CDR2 from the germline V gene are LNHDA and SQIVND (reference sequence). CDR3 nucleotides: TGTGCCAGTAGTTATGCGGTTGAAGCTTTCTTT. It encodes CASSYAVEAFF. Looking up the rest from reference TRBV19 and TRBJ1-1 gives the full variable domain: DGGITQSPKYLFRKEGQNVTLSCEQNLNHDAMYWYRQDPGQGLRLIYYSQIVNDFQKGDIAEGYSVSREKKESFPLTVTSAQKNPTAFYLCASSYAVEAFFGQGTRLTVV.

This sequence joins TRBV27 and TRBJ1-2; unclear D gene. The V gene lost 6 bases and the J gene lost 8 bases, with 19 bases spanning the gap. This CDR3 region has 14 residues. The germline V gene encodes CDR1 MNHEY and CDR2 SMNVEV (reference sequence). The chain's CDR3 is CASSSYSQERGYTF. The CDR3 DNA sequence: TGTGCCAGCAGCTCCTACTCGCAGGAGCGGGGCTACACCTTC.

The chain carries TRBV6-1 and TRBJ1-5, with D possibly TRBD1 on 5 matching bases. Trimming left V 7 bases short and J 5 bases short, with 18 bases between. The CDR3 totals 15 residues. The germline gives CDR1 MNHNS, CDR2 SASEGT. The CDR3 nucleotides are TGTGCCAGCACGTTAAGAGGGGATCGGTATCAGCCCCAGCATTTT. Protein sequence: CASTLRGDRYQPQHF.

The chain is built from TRBV25-1 and TRBJ1-2; D might be TRBD1 (6 bases). V was clipped by 4 bases and J by 8 bases, with 11 bases between them. The CDR3 length is 12 residues. CDR1 is MGHDK and CDR2 is SYGVNS in the germline V gene. CDR3 residues: CASSARTAGYTF. The CDR3 DNA sequence: TGTGCCAGCAGTGCTCGGACAGCCGGCTACACCTTC.

The chain combines TRBV28 with TRBJ2-5, with 8 bases identical to TRBD1. The junction had 12 bases not matched to a gene; V was cut back by 1 base and J by 5 bases. CDR1 MDHEN and CDR2 SYDVKM come from the germline V gene. The CDR3 length is 17 residues. CDR3 loop: CASSLYKLGQGRETQYF. The CDR3 region has the DNA TGTGCCAGCAGTTTATACAAACTAGGACAGGGTAGGGAGACCCAGTACTTC.

As regards this clone: The sample carries other DNA sequences with the same CDR3. This rearrangement joins TRBV6-5 to TRBJ2-3; the D gene is possibly TRBD2 (6 bases). Germline CDR1 reads MNHEY; CDR2 reads SVGAGI. The CDR3 has 13 amino acids. V lost 2 bases to trimming and J lost 6 bases, with 9 bases between them. The chain's CDR3 is CASSYPGADTQYF. Here the CDR3 DNA reads TGTGCCAGCAGTTACCCGGGAGCGGATACGCAGTATTTT.

The V call is TRBV15, the J call TRBJ2-6, with 8 bases fitting TRBD1. Germline V lookup: CDR1 LNHNV, CDR2 YYDKDF (reference sequence). The V gene end was trimmed by 1 base and the J gene end by 4 bases; junction bases not matched to a gene: 6. The CDR3 is 17 amino acids. The CDR3 protein is CATSRGTGFSGANVLTF. CDR3 coding DNA: TGTGCCACCAGCAGAGGGACAGGGTTTTCCGGGGCCAACGTCCTGACTTTC.

This chain joins TRBV5-6 and TRBJ2-6; D ambiguous. Between the trimmed V and J ends, which lost 4 bases and 0 bases, there was a span of 5 bases. Germline CDR1 SGHDT, CDR2 YYEEEE. The CDR3 length is 14 residues. The CDR3 sequence: CASSQSSGANVLTF. The DNA of the CDR3 is TGTGCCAGCAGCCAGAGCTCTGGGGCCAACGTCCTGACTTTC.

To note about this clone: The same CDR3 can be traced to other DNA sequences in this sample. The gene calls are TRBV7-3 and TRBJ2-1; D may be TRBD1 or TRBD2 (5 bases each). The germline V gene encodes CDR1 SGHTA and CDR2 FQGTGA. The CDR3 is 14 residues long. V lost 2 bases and J 4 bases, leaving 9 bases between the germline ends. The CDR3 loop reads CASSLRGAYNEQFF. The CDR3 DNA reads TGTGCCAGCAGCTTACGGGGCGCTTACAATGAGCAGTTCTTC.

The chain is built from TRBV4-3 and TRBJ2-3; D possibly uses TRBD1 or TRBD2 (5 bases each). V was shortened by 4 bases and J by 3 bases, with 14 bases between the two germline ends. The CDR3 runs 15 residues. Germline loops: CDR1 LGHNA, CDR2 YSLEER. For the CDR3, the DNA is TGCGCCAGCAGCCGAACTAGGGGCCGAACAGATACGCAGTATTTT. It translates to CASSRTRGRTDTQYF.

This clone was picked up one time. The V call is TRBV29-1, the J call TRBJ2-3; D is ambiguous. This CDR3 has 11 amino acids. Per germline, CDR1 SQVTM and CDR2 ANQGSEA. The V end lost 5 bases, the J end lost 2 bases, and 5 bases lay between the germline ends. CDR3 coding DNA: TGCAGCGTTCTACCCACAGATACGCAGTATTTT. Translated, it gives CSVLPTDTQYF.

The V and J genes are TRBV7-3 and TRBJ2-2; 8 bases align to TRBD2. Germline lookup yields CDR1 SGHTA and CDR2 FQGTGA. Trimming took 3 bases from V and 1 from J; bases not matched to a gene: 1. The CDR3 has 15 amino acids. This CDR3 is CASSFAGGNTGELFF. CDR3 DNA: TGTGCCAGCAGCTTTGCGGGAGGGAACACCGGGGAGCTGTTTTTT.

J is TRBJ2-3 and V is TRBV5-6; D may be TRBD2 (5 bases). The germline V gene encodes CDR1 SGHDT and CDR2 YYEEEE. This CDR3 is 12 amino acids long. The V end lost 4 bases, the J end lost 14 bases, and 17 bases lay between the germline ends. CDR3 amino acids: CASSGGTGSRYF. In nucleotides, the CDR3 is TGTGCCAGCAGCGGAGGCACCGGGTCCCGGTATTTT.